Listed here is a single T cell receptor (beta chain). What it binds is not known. This sample stems from a study of T-cell memory formation after mild COVID-19. 5'RACE primed from the constant segment yielded TCR alpha and TCR beta cDNA libraries bearing sample barcodes and UMIs. TCRdb re-analysed the 5' RACE reads in MiXCR, keeping a single row per CDR3 protein. This table holds 150,000 to 200,000 distinct CDR3 sequences, about 28% found once. The CDR3 covers 16 residues. Germline values: CDR1 SGDLS, CDR2 YYNGEE. V lost 5 bases and J 2 bases, leaving 19 bases between the germline ends. Overall study findings and caveats: The SARS-CoV-2 specificity of second-wave clones reaching peak at day 37 remained unverified. Mainly CM and EM harbored the contracting CD4+ clones; mainly EMRA harbored the CD8+ ones.

The chain uses TRBV9 and TRBJ1-2; tentatively, D is TRBD1 (6 bases). The sequence came from an adult woman who had mild COVID-19 (a few samples of this study predate the infection). Cell type and time point are not known. Sequencing was done on a sample of PBMCs or a T cell subset sorted from them (not recorded which). The CDR3 DNA follows: TGTGCCAGCAGGGGTTCGGTCCCGGACAGAAACTATGGCTACACCTTC. The encoded protein is CASRGSVPDRNYGYTF.